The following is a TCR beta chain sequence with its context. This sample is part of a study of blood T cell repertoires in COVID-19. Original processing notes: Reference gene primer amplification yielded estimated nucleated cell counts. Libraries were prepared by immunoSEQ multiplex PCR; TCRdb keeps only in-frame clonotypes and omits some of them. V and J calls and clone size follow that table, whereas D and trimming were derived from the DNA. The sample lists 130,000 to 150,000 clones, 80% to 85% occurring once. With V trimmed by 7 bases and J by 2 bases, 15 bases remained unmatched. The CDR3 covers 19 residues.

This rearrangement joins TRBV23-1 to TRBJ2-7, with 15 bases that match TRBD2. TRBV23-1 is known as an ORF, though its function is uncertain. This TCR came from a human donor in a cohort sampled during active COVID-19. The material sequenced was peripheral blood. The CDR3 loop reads CASNHGPGLAGGKAYEQYF. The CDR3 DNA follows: TGCGCCAGCAATCACGGTCCGGGACTAGCGGGAGGCAAAGCCTACGAGCAGTACTTC.